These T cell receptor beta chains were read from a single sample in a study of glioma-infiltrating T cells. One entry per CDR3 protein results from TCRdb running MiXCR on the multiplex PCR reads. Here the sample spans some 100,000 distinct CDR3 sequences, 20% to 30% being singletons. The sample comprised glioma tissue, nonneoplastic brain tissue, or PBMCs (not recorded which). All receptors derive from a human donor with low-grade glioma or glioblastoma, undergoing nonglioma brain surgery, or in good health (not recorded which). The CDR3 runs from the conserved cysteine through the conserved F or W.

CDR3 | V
CATSRKENTEAFF | TRBV6-2/TRBV6-3
CASSFGGDTQYF | TRBV5-5
CASSLQTGGDSPLHF | TRBV5-1
CSSAGGVYSEQFF | TRBV6-2/TRBV6-3
CASSLSGGGSYNSPLHF | TRBV4-3
CASSFLSHSSYEQYF | TRBV7-2
CSVGSAYEQYF | TRBV29-1
CASRSPGAGTSGRSYNEQFF | TRBV27
CASSPIQYQPQHF | TRBV12-3/TRBV12-4
CASSSTRDTRFYGYTF | TRBV7-9
CSVVYGFDQPQHF | TRBV29-1
CASSQRPGPTTF | TRBV3-1
CASSQGRLSGANVLTF | TRBV4-1
CASSLRDDGDTQYF | TRBV12-3/TRBV12-4
CASSQGWPGARSYGYTF | TRBV3-1
CASSYLRGTSENEQFF | TRBV7-6
CASSYLGQGQETQYF | TRBV6-9
CASSPKPPRDYEQYF | TRBV7-9
CASSSQTGLSNRGTEAFF | TRBV6-1
CASSVVPGSETQYF | TRBV9
CASSQERGRSNQPQHF | TRBV4-3
CSVEERGTGPSGITDTQYF | TRBV29-1
CASSEEGTYNSPLHF | TRBV2
CASSSRGTNEQFF | TRBV5-1
CSAKGTGQPQHF | TRBV20-1
CSARDKRTDGIFYGYTF | TRBV20-1
CASSARGGLKADTQYF | TRBV5-4
CSVEDNRRRQTQYF | TRBV29-1
CSAGPPGLYEEFF | TRBV20-1
CASSPPTVAKNIQYF | TRBV7-9
CASSPTPGTAISDTQYF | TRBV11-2
CASSLVCSGPYEQYF | TRBV7-9
CARGLAGADNEQFF | TRBV6-5
CSARDLGGGGQFF | TRBV20-1
CASSLVGESNYGYTF | TRBV7-9
CASTERRTGINEQFF | TRBV19
CSVSWPGRPSEQYF | TRBV29-1
CASSFGQRGDTQYF | TRBV7-2
CASSLFAGNVDTQYF | TRBV28
CASADRDYQPQHF | TRBV19
CASSLAGARRDTQYF | TRBV6-1
CASSYRRTGAILVYEQYF | TRBV6-5
CASNKQSGTVAYEQYF | TRBV28
CASSTLGRLNEQFF | TRBV13
CASSRTVGSGANVLTF | TRBV11-2
CASSQDGHQPQHF | TRBV14
CSVRGGRYSYEQYF | TRBV29-1
CASSLKSLPNLGTVNTGELFF | TRBV7-3
CASSLVGSGTYNEQFF | TRBV5-1
CAWRITGVGYEQYF | TRBV30
CASSTPGYQETQYF | TRBV27
CASSSQISYEQYF | TRBV28
CASTTQGSQFF | TRBV28
CSALPPDRGRNTIYF | TRBV20-1
CASSRGQGTPQHF | TRBV2
CASSYSHSKNTIYF | TRBV6-5
CASSLSPLHGYTF | TRBV7-8
CASSDPGSSYNSPLHF | TRBV25-1